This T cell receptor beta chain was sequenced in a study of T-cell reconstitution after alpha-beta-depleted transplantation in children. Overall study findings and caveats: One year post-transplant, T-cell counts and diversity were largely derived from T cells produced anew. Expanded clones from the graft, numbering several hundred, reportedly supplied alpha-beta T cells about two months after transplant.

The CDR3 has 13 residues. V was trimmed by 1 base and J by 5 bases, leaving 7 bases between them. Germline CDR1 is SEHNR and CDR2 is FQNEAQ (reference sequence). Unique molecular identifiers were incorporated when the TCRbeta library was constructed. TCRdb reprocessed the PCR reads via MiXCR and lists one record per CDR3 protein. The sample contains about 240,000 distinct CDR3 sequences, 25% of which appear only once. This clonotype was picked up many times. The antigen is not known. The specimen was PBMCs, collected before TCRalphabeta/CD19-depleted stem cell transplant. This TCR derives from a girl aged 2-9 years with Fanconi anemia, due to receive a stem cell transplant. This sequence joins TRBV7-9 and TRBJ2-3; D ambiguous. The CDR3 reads CASSLVVEDTQYF. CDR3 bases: TGTGCCAGCAGCTTAGTGGTGGAAGATACGCAGTATTTT. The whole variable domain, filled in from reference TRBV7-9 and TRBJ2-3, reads DTGVSQNPRHKITKRGQNVTFRCDPISEHNRLYWYRQTLGQGPEFLTYFQNEAQLEKSRLLSDRFSAERPKGSFSTLEIQRTEQGDSAMYLCASSLVVEDTQYFGPGTRLTVL.